This T cell receptor beta chain was captured in a study of blood T cell repertoires in COVID-19. Background on the study: Nucleic acid was either cDNA or gDNA, and it came from T cells, B-cell-depleted T cells, or PBMCs.

V trimming: 3 bases; J trimming: 6 bases; junction bases outside the gene matches: 20. This CDR3 has 19 residues. Germline V gives CDR1 LGHDT, CDR2 YNNKEL (reference sequence). Sequenced by immunoSEQ multiplex PCR; TCRdb stores in-frame clones only, minus some. The sample includes around 250,000 clones, about 89% seen only once; the top ten take roughly 3.7%. Cohort assignment relied on participant-reported clinical history. This chain joins TRBV3-1 (or the pseudogene TRBV3-2) and TRBJ2-7; 10 positions agree with TRBD2. This TCR was sampled from a woman younger than 45 who had recovered from COVID-19. Sequenced input: PBMCs or T cells enriched from blood (not recorded which). For the CDR3, the DNA is TGTGCCAGCAGCCACCTATTCTTCCGGAATCTAGCGGGAGTGGCCGAGCAGTACTTC. It yields the protein CASSHLFFRNLAGVAEQYF.